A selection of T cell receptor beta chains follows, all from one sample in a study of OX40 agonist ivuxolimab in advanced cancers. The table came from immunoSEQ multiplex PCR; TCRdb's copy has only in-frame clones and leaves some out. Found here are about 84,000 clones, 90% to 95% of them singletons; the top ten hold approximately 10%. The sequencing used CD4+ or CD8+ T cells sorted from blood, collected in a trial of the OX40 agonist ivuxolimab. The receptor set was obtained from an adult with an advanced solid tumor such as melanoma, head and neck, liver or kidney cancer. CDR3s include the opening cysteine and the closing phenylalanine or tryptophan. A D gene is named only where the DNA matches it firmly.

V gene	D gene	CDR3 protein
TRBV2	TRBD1	CASSETTGDSGNTIYF
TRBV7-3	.	CASSPALASNTGELFF
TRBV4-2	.	CASSQDRGQVNYGYTF
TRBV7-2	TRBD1	CASSDRANYEQYF
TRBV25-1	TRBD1	CASRGEGYRGHYEQYF
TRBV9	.	CASSVRQSYGYTF
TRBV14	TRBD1	CASSLQGAGYGYTF
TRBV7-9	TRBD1	CASNYGTGKTEAFF
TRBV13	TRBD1	CASSLGIQGAGEKLFF
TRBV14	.	CASSHLTGYNEQFF